Listed below are T cell receptor beta chains from one sample, sequenced in a study of cytomegalovirus exposure and HLA in healthy donors. The table came from immunoSEQ multiplex PCR; TCRdb's copy has only in-frame clones and leaves some out. The data hold 130,000 or so clones, with 88% observed a single time. Sequenced: PBMCs. These receptors all stem from a woman in her forties in good health and CMV-seronegative. Both conserved end residues are part of each CDR3. D genes are given only for firm matches. For some rows the clone size is stated as once, few or many, or as a class when expanded; others skip it.

V: TRBV6-5
D: -
J: TRBJ2-1
size: -
DNA: TGTGCCAGCAGTTACTCGATGCGGGGCTCCTACAATGAGCAGTTCTTC
CDR3: CASSYSMRGSYNEQFF

V: TRBV5-4
D: -
J: TRBJ2-1
size: -
DNA: TGTGCCAGCAGCTTGGATAGCGCAGCGGGCGGGTACAATGAGCAGTTCTTC
CDR3: CASSLDSAAGGYNEQFF

V: TRBV11-3
D: TRBD2
J: TRBJ2-7
size: -
DNA: TGTGCCAGCAGCTATAGTGTACGGGGGGAAAACCCCTACGAGCAGTACTTC
CDR3: CASSYSVRGENPYEQYF

V: TRBV4-3
D: TRBD1
J: TRBJ1-1
size: -
DNA: TGCGCCAGCAGCCAAGTGAGGGACAGGGGGCTGGGGACTGAAGCTTTCTTT
CDR3: CASSQVRDRGLGTEAFF

V: TRBV5-8
D: -
J: TRBJ2-5
size: -
DNA: TGTGCCAGCAGCTTGAGGAGCGTTCCAGAGACCCAGTACTTC
CDR3: CASSLRSVPETQYF

V: TRBV28
D: -
J: TRBJ1-1
size: few
DNA: TGTGCCAGCAGTTTAGCCGACAGGAACACTGAAGCTTTCTTT
CDR3: CASSLADRNTEAFF

V: TRBV28
D: -
J: TRBJ1-5
size: -
DNA: TGTGCCAGCAGTCGCAGGTCTAGCAATCAGCCCCAGCATTTT
CDR3: CASSRRSSNQPQHF

V: TRBV2
D: -
J: TRBJ2-7
size: -
DNA: TGTGCCAGCACTGAAGAGTCCGGGTACGAGCAGTACTTC
CDR3: CASTEESGYEQYF

V: TRBV27
D: TRBD1
J: TRBJ1-4
size: -
DNA: TGTGCCAGCAGTTTAGAGTGGTGGGGGACAGGGGAAGAAAAACTGTTTTTT
CDR3: CASSLEWWGTGEEKLFF

V: TRBV7-2
D: TRBD2
J: TRBJ2-7
size: -
DNA: TGTGCCAGCAGCTTTGCCGTGTATACTAGCGGGGCCTACGAGCAGTACTTC
CDR3: CASSFAVYTSGAYEQYF

V: TRBV5-4
D: TRBD1
J: TRBJ2-7
size: -
DNA: TGTGCCAGCAGCCCGGACAGGGGAGTATACGAGCAGTACTTC
CDR3: CASSPDRGVYEQYF

V: TRBV19
D: -
J: TRBJ1-5
size: -
DNA: TGTGCCAGTAGTCTCCTTTGGGCCCAGCCGAGCCGGGGGCCCCAGCATTTT
CDR3: CASSLLWAQPSRGPQHF

V: TRBV9
D: TRBD2
J: TRBJ2-3
size: -
DNA: TGTGCCAGCAGCCTACACCTCTATAGCGGGATCAGAGATACGCAGTATTTT
CDR3: CASSLHLYSGIRDTQYF

V: TRBV10-3
D: -
J: TRBJ1-2
size: -
DNA: TGTGCCATCAGTGAGTCTAGTCGAGGCTACACCTTC
CDR3: CAISESSRGYTF

V: TRBV19
D: -
J: TRBJ2-5
size: -
DNA: TGTGCCAGTAGTGGGGCGAGTCAAGAGACCCAGTACTTC
CDR3: CASSGASQETQYF

V: TRBV7-2
D: TRBD1
J: TRBJ2-5
size: once
DNA: TGTGCCAGCAGCCTGGGACAGCTAGAGACCCAGTACTTC
CDR3: CASSLGQLETQYF

V: TRBV6-5
D: TRBD1
J: TRBJ1-3
size: -
DNA: TGTGCCAGCAGTAGGACAGGAGACTCTGGAAACACCATATATTTT
CDR3: CASSRTGDSGNTIYF

V: TRBV9
D: -
J: TRBJ2-3
size: -
DNA: TGTGCCAGCAGCGCAACGCTAAGCGGGCCCCCCGATACGCAGTATTTT
CDR3: CASSATLSGPPDTQYF

V: TRBV30
D: TRBD2
J: TRBJ2-7
size: -
DNA: TGTGCCTGGAGCTTGGGCGGGAGTTACGAGCAGTACTTC
CDR3: CAWSLGGSYEQYF

V: TRBV19
D: TRBD1
J: TRBJ1-2
size: -
DNA: TGTGCCAGTAGTCCACGACAGGGCTACTATGGCTACACCTTC
CDR3: CASSPRQGYYGYTF

V: TRBV5-1
D: TRBD1
J: TRBJ2-7
size: -
DNA: TGCGCCAGCAGGACCTCCTGGACAGGGGGCTACGAGCAGTACTTC
CDR3: CASRTSWTGGYEQYF

V: TRBV2
D: TRBD1
J: TRBJ1-1
size: once
DNA: TGTGCCAGCAGGGGACAGTTGAACACTGAAGCTTTCTTT
CDR3: CASRGQLNTEAFF

V: TRBV27
D: TRBD1
J: TRBJ1-6
size: -
DNA: TGTGCCAGCAGTCCCCGGACAGGGACTCATTCACCCCTCCACTTT
CDR3: CASSPRTGTHSPLHF

V: TRBV7-6
D: -
J: TRBJ2-5
size: once
DNA: TGTGCCAGTGAAGGAATGCGGGAGACCCAGTACTTC
CDR3: CASEGMRETQYF

V: TRBV28
D: -
J: TRBJ2-3
size: once
DNA: TGTGCCAGCAGCGTAACAGCCGCTCCGGGCACAGATACGCAGTATTTT
CDR3: CASSVTAAPGTDTQYF

V: TRBV27
D: -
J: TRBJ2-3
size: -
DNA: TGTGCCAGCAGTTTCGAACGTGGGCCCACAGATACGCAGTATTTT
CDR3: CASSFERGPTDTQYF

V: TRBV10-3
D: -
J: TRBJ2-1
size: -
DNA: TGTGCCATCAGTTCCGGGGTAGCCGGGGGTGAGCAGTTCTTC
CDR3: CAISSGVAGGEQFF

V: TRBV10-3
D: -
J: TRBJ1-1
size: -
DNA: TGTGCCACCACGTGGGGAGGAGTTGAAGCTTTCTTT
CDR3: CATTWGGVEAFF

V: TRBV7-8
D: -
J: TRBJ1-6
size: once
DNA: TGTGCCAGCAGCGCGGGCTCCTATAATTCACCCCTCCACTTT
CDR3: CASSAGSYNSPLHF

V: TRBV9
D: TRBD1
J: TRBJ2-5
size: -
DNA: TGTGCCAGCGCCACCGGGACAGGTTGGGAGACCCAGTACTTC
CDR3: CASATGTGWETQYF

V: TRBV6-5
D: -
J: TRBJ1-3
size: -
DNA: TGTGCCAGCAAGGTCGGGAAAGAGGCTGGAAACACCATATATTTT
CDR3: CASKVGKEAGNTIYF

V: TRBV7-8
D: -
J: TRBJ2-4
size: once
DNA: TGTGCCAGCAGCTTGCTAGCGAGAAGTCTGGCCAAAAACATTCAGTACTTC
CDR3: CASSLLARSLAKNIQYF

V: TRBV9
D: -
J: TRBJ2-5
size: once
DNA: TGTGCCAGCAGCGTAGCTACGGGGGAGACCCAGTACTTC
CDR3: CASSVATGETQYF

V: TRBV7-3
D: -
J: TRBJ1-1
size: -
DNA: TGTGCCAGCAGCTCAATGTTGAACACTGAAGCTTTCTTT
CDR3: CASSSMLNTEAFF

V: TRBV28
D: -
J: TRBJ1-1
size: once
DNA: TGTGCCAGCAGTTTTTTGGCTGGGAACACTGAAGCTTTCTTT
CDR3: CASSFLAGNTEAFF

V: TRBV2
D: TRBD2
J: TRBJ2-7
size: -
DNA: TGTGCCAGCACGGGCCGTAGCGGGAGGTACGAGCAGTACTTC
CDR3: CASTGRSGRYEQYF

V: TRBV5-6
D: -
J: TRBJ2-3
size: -
DNA: TGTGCCAGCAGTACGATCGGAGATACGCAGTATTTT
CDR3: CASSTIGDTQYF

V: TRBV7-9
D: -
J: TRBJ1-1
size: -
DNA: TGTTCCAGCAGCCCGGAAGCGACCACTGAAGCTTTCTTT
CDR3: CSSSPEATTEAFF

V: TRBV28
D: TRBD1
J: TRBJ2-6
size: -
DNA: TGTGCCAGCAGATACCAGGGACAGGGAAAGGCTGGGGCCAACGTCCTGACTTTC
CDR3: CASRYQGQGKAGANVLTF

V: TRBV5-1
D: TRBD1
J: TRBJ2-3
size: -
DNA: TGCGCCAGCAGCTCCCGGGACAGGTTCACTGATACGCAGTATTTT
CDR3: CASSSRDRFTDTQYF

V: TRBV19
D: -
J: TRBJ1-3
size: -
DNA: TGTGCCAGTAGTTCCACAGGGACGAACACCATATATTTT
CDR3: CASSSTGTNTIYF

V: TRBV13
D: -
J: TRBJ2-7
size: -
DNA: TGTGCCAGCAGCTTAGGTGGGTCAGGGTCCTACGAGCAGTACTTC
CDR3: CASSLGGSGSYEQYF

V: TRBV5-1
D: -
J: TRBJ2-7
size: -
DNA: TGCGCCAGCAGAGAAGCCGGGACTCTCTCCTACGAGCAGTACTTC
CDR3: CASREAGTLSYEQYF

V: TRBV28
D: -
J: TRBJ1-4
size: -
DNA: TGTGCCAGCAGTCTGGGGGGTTACGAAAAACTGTTTTTT
CDR3: CASSLGGYEKLFF

V: TRBV7-9
D: -
J: TRBJ2-1
size: -
DNA: TGTGCCAGCAGCTTAGCGCTCGGGGATCAATGGGAGCAGTTCTTC
CDR3: CASSLALGDQWEQFF

V: TRBV7-2
D: -
J: TRBJ1-1
size: -
DNA: TGTGCCAGCAGCTTGTTTATGAACACTGAAGCTTTCTTT
CDR3: CASSLFMNTEAFF

V: TRBV15
D: -
J: TRBJ2-5
size: -
DNA: TGTGCCACCGAGACCCCCGGCGGCGAGACCCAGTACTTC
CDR3: CATETPGGETQYF

V: TRBV30
D: -
J: TRBJ1-3
size: -
DNA: TGTGCCTGGAGGGGGCAGGGAGGTTCTGGAAACACCATATATTTT
CDR3: CAWRGQGGSGNTIYF

V: TRBV6-5
D: -
J: TRBJ2-5
size: few
DNA: TGTGCCAGCAGTTACCGGGGCGGGGAAGAGACCCAGTACTTC
CDR3: CASSYRGGEETQYF

V: TRBV28
D: -
J: TRBJ2-3
size: -
DNA: TGTGCCAGCAGTTTTTTGCAGGATACGCGGTATTTT
CDR3: CASSFLQDTRYF

V: TRBV4-3
D: TRBD1
J: TRBJ1-1
size: -
DNA: TGCGCCAGCAGCCGGGGACAGGGGAACACTGAAGCTTTCTTT
CDR3: CASSRGQGNTEAFF

V: TRBV30
D: -
J: TRBJ1-3
size: -
DNA: TGTGCCCAAACCCCCCGGAAAGGGAGAGCCGGAAACACCATATATTTT
CDR3: CAQTPRKGRAGNTIYF

V: TRBV5-8
D: -
J: TRBJ2-1
size: -
DNA: TGTGCCAGTAGAAAGACTCCGGGAACGTACAATGAGCAGTTCTTC
CDR3: CASRKTPGTYNEQFF

V: TRBV11-1
D: -
J: TRBJ2-1
size: -
DNA: TGTGCCAGCAGCTTAGTGAAGAGCTCCTACAATGAGCAGTTCTTC
CDR3: CASSLVKSSYNEQFF